The next 22 T cell receptor beta chains were all read from a single sample in a study of resident and recirculating memory T cells in vitiligo. Libraries were prepared by immunoSEQ multiplex PCR; TCRdb keeps only in-frame clonotypes and omits some of them. The top ten hold over 4.5% of the sample, which has roughly 76,000 clones, approximately 93% seen once. The sample was blood. These receptors were obtained from a male donor with vitiligo.

The chain has TRBV5-6 and TRBJ1-2; TRBD1 agrees at 7 bases. CDR1 SGHDT and CDR2 YYEEEE come from the germline V gene. The CDR3 has 18 amino acids. V shed 4 bases, J shed 5 bases, and the junction held 20 bases outside the gene matches. CDR3 nucleotide sequence: TGTGCCAGCAGCCGCGGTCAGGGGGACACCAGTCTGGGGTATGGCTACACCTTC. Translation gives CASSRGQGDTSLGYGYTF.

V usage is TRBV28 and J usage is TRBJ1-4; TRBD1 aligns across 9 bases. From germline, CDR1 is MDHEN and CDR2 SYDVKM. Losses at the gene ends were 2 bases for V and 8 bases for J; bases not matched to a gene: 3. This CDR3 has 14 residues. In DNA form, the CDR3 reads TGTGCCAGCAGTTTAGGGACAGGGAGGGAAAAACTGTTTTTT. Encoded protein: CASSLGTGREKLFF.

V usage is TRBV6-5 and J usage is TRBJ2-7; 8 bases are shared with TRBD2. The trim removed 6 bases at V and 2 bases at J, leaving 6 bases unmatched. Per germline, CDR1 MNHEY and CDR2 SVGAGI. This CDR3 has 14 residues. The CDR3 spells CASRRAGGPYEQYF. CDR3 nucleotides: TGTGCCAGCAGACGGGCGGGGGGCCCCTACGAGCAGTACTTC.

The V gene is TRBV7-9, the J gene TRBJ2-2; D is possibly TRBD2 (5 bases). The CDR3 is 16 residues long. Germline V CDR1 and CDR2: SEHNR, FQNEAQ (reference sequence). Trimming removed 5 bases from V and 0 bases from J, with 13 bases in between. This CDR3 reads CASSRVGVTNTGELFF. CDR3 DNA sequence: TGTGCCAGCAGCCGCGTCGGGGTAACGAACACCGGGGAGCTGTTTTTT.

The CDR3 nucleotides are TGTGCCAGAAGCCACACTGGCTTACAGCAAAAAAAGTGGCAGTACTTC. This sequence encodes CARSHTGLQQKKWQYF. The chain employs TRBV5-3 and TRBJ2-7; D remains unclear. TRBV5-3 falls under the ORF class, with uncertain function. The length of the CDR3 is 16 residues. Deletions cut 4 bases from V and 9 bases from J, with 26 bases between.

The rearrangement uses TRBV9 and TRBJ1-2; D is possibly TRBD1 (6 bases). CDR1 is SGDLS, CDR2 YYNGEE, per germline. Trimming removed 3 bases at V and 2 bases at J, with 11 bases between. The CDR3 runs to 14 residues. In DNA form, the CDR3 reads TGTGCCAGCAGCGAGGGACAAAAAAACTATGGCTACACCTTC. Translated, it gives CASSEGQKNYGYTF.

The gene calls are TRBV7-2 and TRBJ1-5, with D possibly matching TRBD1 (5 bases). The germline V and J ends were trimmed by 1 base and 7 bases, with 14 bases remaining between them. The germline gives CDR1 SGHTA, CDR2 FQGNSA. This CDR3 is built from 15 residues. CDR3 amino acids: CASSLDWGREQPQHF. The CDR3 region has the DNA TGTGCCAGCAGCTTAGATTGGGGGAGGGAACAGCCCCAGCATTTT.

This clone was counted only a few times. This chain uses TRBV6-1 with TRBJ2-7; TRBD2 might be the D (6 bases). With 1 base removed from V and 1 base from J, the gap between germline ends came to 8 bases. The CDR3 contains 14 residues. Germline assignment: CDR1 MNHNS and CDR2 SASEGT. CDR3 DNA: TGTGCCAGCAGTGAAGTTGGGGGGTCCTACGAGCAGTACTTC. Protein product: CASSEVGGSYEQYF.

The rearrangement links TRBV7-9 to TRBJ1-2, with TRBD1 matching 9 bases. The CDR3 consists of 14 residues. Germline V gene data show CDR1 as SEHNR and CDR2 as FQNEAQ (reference sequence). Trimming removed 5 bases from V and 4 bases from J; junction bases left unmatched: 5. This CDR3 reads CASSTGGLLYGYTF. CDR3 sequence (DNA): TGTGCCAGCAGCACAGGGGGCCTTCTCTATGGCTACACCTTC.

The chain links TRBV29-1 to TRBJ2-2; 10 bases agree with TRBD1. The germline V gene has CDR1 SQVTM and CDR2 ANQGSEA. The J segment lost 4 bases and the V segment lost 4 bases, leaving 3 bases of the junction unmatched. The CDR3 spans 14 residues. The CDR3 reads CSVGGQGITGELFF. CDR3 coding DNA: TGCAGCGTTGGGGGACAGGGGATCACCGGGGAGCTGTTTTTT.

The chain carries TRBV25-1 and TRBJ2-2, with a tentative D call TRBD2 (6 bases). Trimming stripped 3 bases from V and 1 base from J, with 12 bases between. This CDR3 has 16 amino acids. Germline V CDR1 and CDR2: MGHDK, SYGVNS. CDR3 in amino acids: CASSEAGTENTGELFF. For the CDR3, the DNA is TGTGCCAGCAGTGAGGCCGGGACTGAGAACACCGGGGAGCTGTTTTTT.

The chain links TRBV4-1 to TRBJ1-5, with D tentatively TRBD1 (5 bases). V was cut by 1 base and J by 4 bases, with 11 bases left in between. Germline V gene data show CDR1 as MGHRA and CDR2 as YSYEKL. This CDR3 comprises 15 residues. CDR3 sequence: CASSQVPSGNQPQHF. In DNA, the CDR3 is TGCGCCAGCAGCCAAGTTCCCTCAGGGAATCAGCCCCAGCATTTT.

The chain uses TRBV5-1 and TRBJ2-3; D unresolved. The V gene lost 4 bases and the J gene lost 8 bases, with 20 bases spanning the gap. CDR1 SGHRS and CDR2 YFSETQ come from the germline V gene. The CDR3 is made up of 15 amino acids. CDR3 amino acids: CASSHREGLGGTQYF. CDR3 DNA sequence: TGCGCCAGCAGCCACCGAGAAGGCCTAGGCGGTACGCAGTATTTT. Complete variable domain (other parts from reference TRBV5-1 and TRBJ2-3): KAGVTQTPRYLIKTRGQQVTLSCSPISGHRSVSWYQQTPGQGLQFLFEYFSETQRNKGNFPGRFSGRQFSNSRSEMNVSTLELGDSALYLCASSHREGLGGTQYFGPGTRLTVL.

The chain links TRBV28 to TRBJ1-3; 11 bases map to TRBD1. CDR1 is MDHEN, CDR2 SYDVKM, per germline. Trimming cost V 2 bases and J 0 bases; bases outside gene matches: 3. CDR3 size: 17 residues. The CDR3 nucleotides are TGTGCCAGCAGTTTAGGGGGACAGGGGGGCTCTGGAAACACCATATATTTT. It is translated as CASSLGGQGGSGNTIYF. The variable domain in full, with the rest retrieved from reference TRBV28 and TRBJ1-3, is DVKVTQSSRYLVKRTGEKVFLECVQDMDHENMFWYRQDPGLGLRLIYFSYDVKMKEKGDIPEGYSVSREKKERFSLILESASTNQTSMYLCASSLGGQGGSGNTIYFGEGSWLTVV.

The V gene is TRBV21-1, the J gene TRBJ2-4; the D call in the table, TRBD1, was not verified against the DNA. TRBV21-1 is a pseudogene locus. There are 15 residues in the CDR3. The CDR3 protein is CASSKEGDTKNIQYF. The CDR3, as DNA: TGTGCCAGCAGCAAAGAGGGGGACACGAAAAACATTCAGTACTTC.

This chain connects TRBV7-9 to TRBJ2-3; 7 positions match TRBD2. Germline V lookup: CDR1 SEHNR, CDR2 FQNEAQ (reference sequence). Unmatched junction bases numbered 4, after V lost 5 bases and J lost 2 bases. This CDR3 comprises 14 residues. In DNA, the CDR3 is TGTGCCAGCAGCACAAGCGGGGCCACAGATACGCAGTATTTT. It codes for CASSTSGATDTQYF.

The chain recombines TRBV18 with TRBJ2-6; 8 bases map to TRBD1. Per germline, CDR1 KGHSH and CDR2 LQKENI. The junction had 12 bases not matched to a gene; V was cut back by 5 bases and J by 0 bases. CDR3 length equals 19 residues. The CDR3 coding sequence is TGTGCCAGCTCAAAAGAAACCGGGACAGGAAACTCTGGGGCCAACGTCCTGACTTTC. This encodes CASSKETGTGNSGANVLTF. The whole variable domain, remainder taken from reference TRBV18 and TRBJ2-6, is NAGVMQNPRHLVRRRGQEARLRCSPMKGHSHVYWYRQLPEEGLKFMVYLQKENIIDESGMPKERFSAEFPKEGPSILRIQQVVRGDSAAYFCASSKETGTGNSGANVLTFGAGSRLTVL.

Ten or more counts support this clone. The chain joins TRBV11-2 to TRBJ1-2; D not certain. CDR1 is SGHAT, CDR2 FQNNGV, per germline. V lost 2 bases and J 1 base, leaving 5 bases between the germline ends. The CDR3 covers 13 residues. The CDR3 sequence: CASSLRVNYGYTF. For the CDR3, the DNA is TGTGCCAGCAGCTTACGGGTTAACTATGGCTACACCTTC.

V usage is TRBV5-1 and J usage is TRBJ1-4, with D uncertain. The CDR3 runs 16 residues. From germline, CDR1 is SGHRS and CDR2 YFSETQ. Trimming shortened V by 0 bases and J by 2 bases, and 11 bases separated the two germline ends. The CDR3 nucleotides are TGCGCCAGCAGCTTGGGCGCGGATGGGACTAATGAAAAACTGTTTTTT. It yields the protein CASSLGADGTNEKLFF.

V and J are TRBV19 and TRBJ2-3, with 7 bases matching TRBD1. The CDR3 loop spans 13 amino acids. CDR1 is LNHDA and CDR2 is SQIVND in the germline V gene (reference sequence). With V trimmed by 3 bases and J by 8 bases, 5 bases remained unmatched. The CDR3 DNA reads TGTGCCAGTAGTATCGTCGACAGGGCTACGCAGTATTTT. Residues: CASSIVDRATQYF.

The V call is TRBV19, the J call TRBJ1-6; TRBD1 agrees at 7 bases. The germline CDR1 and CDR2 sequences are LNHDA and SQIVND (reference sequence). The V gene end was trimmed by 5 bases and the J gene end by 3 bases; junction bases not matched to a gene: 7. This CDR3 comprises 16 residues. CDR3 sequence reads: CASSFQGDIYNSPLHF. The CDR3 DNA is TGTGCCAGTAGTTTCCAGGGGGATATCTATAATTCACCCCTCCACTTT.

This sequence joins TRBV11-3 and TRBJ1-2; the match to TRBD1 covers 9 bases. Germline trimming cut 5 bases from V and 3 bases from J; bases unmatched to any gene: 4. Germline CDR1 is SGHNT and CDR2 is YENEEA. The CDR3 has 14 residues. The CDR3 region has the DNA TGTGCCAGCAGCCTCCGGACAGGGGACTATGGCTACACCTTC. Its translation is CASSLRTGDYGYTF. The full variable domain, in which reference TRBV11-3 and TRBJ1-2 provide the parts outside the CDR3, is EAGVVQSPRYKIIEKKQPVAFWCNPISGHNTLYWYLQNLGQGPELLIRYENEEAVDDSQLPKDRFSAERLKGVDSTLKIQPAELGDSAVYLCASSLRTGDYGYTFGSGTRLTVV.